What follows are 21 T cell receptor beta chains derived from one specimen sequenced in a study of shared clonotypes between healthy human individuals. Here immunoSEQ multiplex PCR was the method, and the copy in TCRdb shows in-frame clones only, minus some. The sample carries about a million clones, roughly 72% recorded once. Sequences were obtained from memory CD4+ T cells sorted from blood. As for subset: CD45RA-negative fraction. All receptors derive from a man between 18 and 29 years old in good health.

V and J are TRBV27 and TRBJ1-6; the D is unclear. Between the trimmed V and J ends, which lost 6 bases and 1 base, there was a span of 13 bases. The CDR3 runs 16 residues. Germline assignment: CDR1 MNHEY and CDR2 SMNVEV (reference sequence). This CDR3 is CASSQNLGSYNSPLHF. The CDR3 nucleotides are TGTGCCAGCAGCCAAAACTTGGGATCCTATAATTCACCCCTCCACTTT.

CDR3 sequence reads: CASSTGTVSYNEQFF. Written as DNA, the CDR3 is TGCGCCAGCAGTACCGGGACGGTCTCCTACAATGAGCAGTTCTTC. The rearrangement joins TRBV4-1 to TRBJ2-1; D may be TRBD1 or TRBD2 (5 bases each). The germline gives CDR1 MGHRA, CDR2 YSYEKL. CDR3 size: 15 residues. V lost 6 bases to trimming and J lost 0 bases, with 12 bases between them.

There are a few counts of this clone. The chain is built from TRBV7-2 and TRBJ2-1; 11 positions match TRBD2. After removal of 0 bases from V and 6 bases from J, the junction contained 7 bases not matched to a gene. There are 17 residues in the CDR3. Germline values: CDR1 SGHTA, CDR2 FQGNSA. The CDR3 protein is CASSLAGAGTSGNEQFF. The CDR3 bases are TGTGCCAGCAGCTTAGCGGGAGCAGGGACTAGCGGCAATGAGCAGTTCTTC.

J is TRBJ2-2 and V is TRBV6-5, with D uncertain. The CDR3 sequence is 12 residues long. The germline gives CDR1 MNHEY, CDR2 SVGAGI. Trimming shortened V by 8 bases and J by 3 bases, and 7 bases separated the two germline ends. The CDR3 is CASLTDTGELFF. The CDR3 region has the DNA TGTGCCAGCTTAACGGACACCGGGGAGCTGTTTTTT.

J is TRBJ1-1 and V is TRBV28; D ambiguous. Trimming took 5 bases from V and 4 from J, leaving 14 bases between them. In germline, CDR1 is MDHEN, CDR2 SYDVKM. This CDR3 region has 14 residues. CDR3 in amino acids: CASSQMARGTEAFF. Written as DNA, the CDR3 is TGTGCCAGCAGTCAGATGGCGCGCGGCACTGAAGCTTTCTTT.

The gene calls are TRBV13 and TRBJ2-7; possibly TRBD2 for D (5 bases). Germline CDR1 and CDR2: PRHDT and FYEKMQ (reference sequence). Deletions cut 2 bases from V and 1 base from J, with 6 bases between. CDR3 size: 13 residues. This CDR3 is CASSLPGSYEQYF. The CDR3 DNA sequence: TGTGCCAGCAGCTTACCGGGGTCCTACGAGCAGTACTTC.

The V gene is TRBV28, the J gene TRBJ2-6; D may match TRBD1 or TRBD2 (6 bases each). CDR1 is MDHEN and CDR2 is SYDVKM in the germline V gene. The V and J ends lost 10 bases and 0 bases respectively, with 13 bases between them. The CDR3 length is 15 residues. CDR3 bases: TGTGCCACCGGGGGCCCAGACTCTGGGGCCAACGTCCTGACTTTC. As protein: CATGGPDSGANVLTF.

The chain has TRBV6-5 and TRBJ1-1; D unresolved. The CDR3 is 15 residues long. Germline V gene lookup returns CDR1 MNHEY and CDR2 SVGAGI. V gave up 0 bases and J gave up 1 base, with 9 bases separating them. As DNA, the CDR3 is TGTGCCAGCAGTTACTCATGGAGGCCGAACACTGAAGCTTTCTTT. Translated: CASSYSWRPNTEAFF.

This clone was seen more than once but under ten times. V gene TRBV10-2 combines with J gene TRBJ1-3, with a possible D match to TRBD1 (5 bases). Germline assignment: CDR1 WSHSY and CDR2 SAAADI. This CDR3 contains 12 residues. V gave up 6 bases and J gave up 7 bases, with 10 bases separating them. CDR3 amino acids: CASRGRANTIYF. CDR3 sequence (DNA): TGCGCCAGCAGGGGCAGGGCCAACACCATATATTTT.

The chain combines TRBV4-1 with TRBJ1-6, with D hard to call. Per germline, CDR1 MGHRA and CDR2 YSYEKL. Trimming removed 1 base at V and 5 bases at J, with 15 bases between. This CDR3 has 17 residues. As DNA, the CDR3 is TGCGCCAGCAGCCAAGTAAAGATCTGGGAGGATAATTCACCCCTCCACTTT. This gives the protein CASSQVKIWEDNSPLHF.

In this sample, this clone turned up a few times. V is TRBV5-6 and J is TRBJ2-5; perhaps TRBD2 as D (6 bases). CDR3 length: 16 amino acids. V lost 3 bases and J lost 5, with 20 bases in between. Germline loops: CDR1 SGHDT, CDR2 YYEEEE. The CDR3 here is CASSWREAGSGETQYF. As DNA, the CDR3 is TGTGCCAGCAGCTGGAGGGAAGCGGGTAGTGGGGAGACCCAGTACTTC.

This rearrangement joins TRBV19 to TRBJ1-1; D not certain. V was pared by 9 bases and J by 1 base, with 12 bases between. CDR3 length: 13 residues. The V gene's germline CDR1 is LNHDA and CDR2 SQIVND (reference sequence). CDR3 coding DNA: TGTGCCAGGGCCCCAAGGGAGAACACTGAAGCTTTCTTT. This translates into CARAPRENTEAFF. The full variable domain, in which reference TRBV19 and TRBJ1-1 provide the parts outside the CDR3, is DGGITQSPKYLFRKEGQNVTLSCEQNLNHDAMYWYRQDPGQGLRLIYYSQIVNDFQKGDIAEGYSVSREKKESFPLTVTSAQKNPTAFYLCARAPRENTEAFFGQGTRLTVV.

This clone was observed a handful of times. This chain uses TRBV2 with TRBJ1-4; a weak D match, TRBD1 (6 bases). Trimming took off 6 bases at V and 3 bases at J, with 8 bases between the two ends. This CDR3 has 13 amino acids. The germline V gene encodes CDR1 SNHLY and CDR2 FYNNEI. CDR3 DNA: TGTGCCAGCAGAACAGGGCCTAATGAAAAACTGTTTTTT. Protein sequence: CASRTGPNEKLFF.

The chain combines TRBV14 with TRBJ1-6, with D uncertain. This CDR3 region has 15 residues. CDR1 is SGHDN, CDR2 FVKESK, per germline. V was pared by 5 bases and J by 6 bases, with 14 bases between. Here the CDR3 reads CASSDIPGFNSPLHF. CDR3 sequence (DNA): TGTGCCAGCAGCGACATCCCCGGGTTTAATTCACCCCTCCACTTT.

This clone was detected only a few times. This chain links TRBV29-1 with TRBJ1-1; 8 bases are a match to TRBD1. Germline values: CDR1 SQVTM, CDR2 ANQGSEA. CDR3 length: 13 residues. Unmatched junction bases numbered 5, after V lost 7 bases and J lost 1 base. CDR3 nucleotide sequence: TGCAGCGCCTGGACAGGGACGAACACTGAAGCTTTCTTT. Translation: CSAWTGTNTEAFF.

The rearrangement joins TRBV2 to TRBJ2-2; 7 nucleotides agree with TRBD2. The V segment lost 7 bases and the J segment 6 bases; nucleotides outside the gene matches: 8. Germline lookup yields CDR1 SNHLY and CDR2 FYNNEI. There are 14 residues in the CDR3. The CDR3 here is CASKLLADAGELFF. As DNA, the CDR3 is TGTGCCAGCAAGCTCCTAGCGGATGCCGGGGAGCTGTTTTTT.

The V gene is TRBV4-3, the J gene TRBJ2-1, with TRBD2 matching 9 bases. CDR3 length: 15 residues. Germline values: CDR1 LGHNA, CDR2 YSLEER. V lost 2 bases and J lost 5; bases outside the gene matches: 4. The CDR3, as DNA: TGCGCCAGCAGCCAACGGGCGGGGGGGAACAATGAGCAGTTCTTC. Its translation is CASSQRAGGNNEQFF.

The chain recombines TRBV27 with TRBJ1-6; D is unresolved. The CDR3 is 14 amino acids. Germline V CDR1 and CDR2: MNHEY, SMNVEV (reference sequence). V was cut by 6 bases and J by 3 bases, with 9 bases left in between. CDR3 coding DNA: TGTGCCAGCAGATTGAGGGACTATAATTCACCCCTCCACTTT. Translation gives CASRLRDYNSPLHF.

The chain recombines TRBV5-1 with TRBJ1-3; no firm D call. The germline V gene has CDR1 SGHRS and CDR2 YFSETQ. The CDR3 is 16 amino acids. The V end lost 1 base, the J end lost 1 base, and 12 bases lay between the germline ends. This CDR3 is CASSLLNIGSGNTIYF. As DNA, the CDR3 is TGCGCCAGCAGCTTGTTGAACATCGGTTCTGGAAACACCATATATTTT.

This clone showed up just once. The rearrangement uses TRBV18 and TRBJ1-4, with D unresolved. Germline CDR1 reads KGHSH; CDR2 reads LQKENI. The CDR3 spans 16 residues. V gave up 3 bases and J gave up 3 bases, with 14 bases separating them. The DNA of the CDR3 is TGTGCCAGCTCACCGATTCGGGAGTTTTCTAATGAAAAACTGTTTTTT. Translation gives CASSPIREFSNEKLFF.

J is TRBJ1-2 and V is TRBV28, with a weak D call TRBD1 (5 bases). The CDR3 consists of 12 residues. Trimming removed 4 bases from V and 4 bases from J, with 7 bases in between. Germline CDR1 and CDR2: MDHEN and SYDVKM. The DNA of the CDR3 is TGTGCCAGCAGTTCGACAGCCTATGGCTACACCTTC. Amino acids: CASSSTAYGYTF.